The 19 T cell receptor beta chains reported below all come from one sample, sequenced in a study of CD8 T cells in ankylosing spondylitis. TCRdb fed the 5' RACE reads into MiXCR, producing one record per CDR3 protein. The top ten hold approximately 6.6% of the sample, which has 210,000 or so distinct CDR3 sequences, about 26% seen once. Sequencing was carried out using blood, either unsorted or a sorted T cell fraction (not recorded which). The origin of the receptors is a male donor with ankylosing spondylitis or in good health (not recorded which).

The rearrangement uses TRBV6-1 and TRBJ2-7; TRBD1 or TRBD2 may be the D gene (5 bases each). Trimming stripped 8 bases from V and 7 bases from J, with 24 bases between. The CDR3 runs 15 residues. Germline CDR1 MNHNS, CDR2 SASEGT. The CDR3 sequence is CASGTSGVTTLEQYF. The CDR3 nucleotides are TGTGCCAGCGGGACGTCCGGCGTGACTACCCTTGAGCAGTACTTC.

The genes are TRBV18 and TRBJ2-7; 9 bases are shared with TRBD1. Trimming at V came to 0 bases and at J to 2 bases, leaving 5 bases not matched to a gene. The CDR3 has 16 amino acids. CDR1 is KGHSH and CDR2 is LQKENI in the germline V gene. CDR3 residues: CASSPPKGQGPYEQYF. The CDR3 region has the DNA TGTGCCAGCTCACCACCTAAGGGACAGGGCCCCTACGAGCAGTACTTC.

As DNA, the CDR3 is TGCAGCGTTGAATCGGCGGGAGGAGTCCGTGGCTACACCTTC. Its protein product is CSVESAGGVRGYTF. The chain recombines TRBV29-1 with TRBJ1-2; no firm D call. Deletions cut 2 bases from V and 7 bases from J, with 17 bases between. The CDR3 length is 14 residues. The germline V gene has CDR1 SQVTM and CDR2 ANQGSEA.

This clonotype was detected ten times or more. The chain links TRBV20-1 to TRBJ1-5, with D tentatively TRBD1 (5 bases). Trimming cost V 5 bases and J 7 bases, with 18 bases left between them. The CDR3 is 14 amino acids. Germline V gene sequence: CDR1 DFQATT, CDR2 SNEGSKA (reference sequence). CDR3 DNA: TGCAGTGCTGTATCCGGGACTGCCGGCCAGCCCCAGCATTTT. This codes for CSAVSGTAGQPQHF.

This chain links TRBV20-1 with TRBJ1-5, with 7 bases identical to TRBD1. V trimming: 3 bases; J trimming: 2 bases; junction bases outside the gene matches: 10. The CDR3 totals 16 residues. Germline CDR1 reads DFQATT; CDR2 reads SNEGSKA (reference sequence). The CDR3 loop is CSARSQGIPGNQPQHF. CDR3 nucleotides: TGCAGTGCTAGGTCACAGGGGATTCCGGGCAATCAGCCCCAGCATTTT.

This clonotype was observed at least ten times. The chain carries TRBV5-1 and TRBJ2-3; the match to TRBD2 covers 9 bases. Germline CDR1 SGHRS, CDR2 YFSETQ. CDR3 length: 14 amino acids. V shed 4 bases, J shed 4 bases, and the junction held 4 bases outside the gene matches. CDR3 nucleotides: TGCGCCAGCAGCGTTAGCGGGGGCGCAGATACGCAGTATTTT. Its protein product is CASSVSGGADTQYF.

This clonotype was seen many times. The CDR3 region is CASSKEASGSPDTQYF. As DNA, the CDR3 is TGTGCCAGCAGCAAAGAGGCTAGCGGGAGTCCAGATACGCAGTATTTT. V is TRBV21-1 and J is TRBJ2-3; the table's D call TRBD2 went unverified against the DNA. TRBV21-1 is assigned pseudogene status. CDR3 length: 16 amino acids.

This clonotype came up a few times. The CDR3 sequence: CSARAFGGSYNEQFF. The CDR3 region has the DNA TGCAGTGCTAGAGCATTTGGGGGATCCTACAATGAGCAGTTCTTC. The gene calls are TRBV20-1 and TRBJ2-1; D is possibly TRBD1 or TRBD2 (5 bases each). Looked up from germline, CDR1 is DFQATT and CDR2 is SNEGSKA (reference sequence). The length of the CDR3 is 15 residues. The ends were cut back, 1 base at V and 1 base at J, with 11 bases in the middle.

The V and J genes are TRBV5-1 and TRBJ2-7; D not certain. The germline V gene encodes CDR1 SGHRS and CDR2 YFSETQ. V was clipped by 4 bases and J by 5 bases, with 10 bases between them. The CDR3 totals 12 residues. CDR3 bases: TGCGCCAGCAGCCCCCACGGAGACGAGCAGTACTTC. It is translated as CASSPHGDEQYF.

At least ten counts were recorded for this clonotype. V usage is TRBV24-1 and J usage is TRBJ2-1, with D tentatively TRBD1 or TRBD2 (5 bases each). Germline CDR1 KGHDR, CDR2 SFDVKD. Between the trimmed V and J ends, which lost 3 bases and 5 bases, there was a span of 13 bases. The CDR3 consists of 15 residues. CDR3 residues: CATSDPGTAHNEQFF. CDR3 DNA sequence: TGTGCCACCAGTGATCCCGGGACGGCTCACAATGAGCAGTTCTTC.

At least ten counts were recorded for this clonotype. J is TRBJ2-2 and V is TRBV12-3 or TRBV12-4, with D perhaps matching TRBD1 (5 bases). This CDR3 region has 15 residues. V was cut by 6 bases and J by 0 bases, with 11 bases left in between. The chain's CDR3 is CASRPGFANTGELFF. CDR3 bases: TGTGCCAGCAGGCCAGGGTTCGCGAACACCGGGGAGCTGTTTTTT.

At least ten counts were recorded for this clonotype. CDR3 sequence reads: CASSIGLNEETQYF. In nucleotides, the CDR3 is TGTGCCAGCAGCATAGGACTGAACGAAGAGACCCAGTACTTC. The chain couples TRBV5-6 to TRBJ2-5, with D perhaps matching TRBD2 (5 bases). V lost 4 bases and J lost 3, with 13 bases in between. Germline CDR1 and CDR2: SGHDT and YYEEEE. The CDR3 loop spans 14 amino acids.

This chain uses TRBV29-1 with TRBJ1-2; D not certain. The length of the CDR3 is 13 residues. Germline V gene lookup returns CDR1 SQVTM and CDR2 ANQGSEA. V lost 2 bases and J 5 bases, leaving 12 bases between the germline ends. DNA of the CDR3: TGCAGCGTTGAAAGGCCGGACGCGTATGGCTACACCTTC. Amino acid sequence: CSVERPDAYGYTF.

The chain uses TRBV20-1 and TRBJ1-1, with 8 nucleotides matching TRBD1. The CDR3 totals 13 residues. Per germline, CDR1 DFQATT and CDR2 SNEGSKA (reference sequence). CDR3 region: CLLGQGMSTEAFF. CDR3 in DNA: TGCCTGCTCGGACAGGGAATGAGCACTGAAGCTTTCTTT.

The V and J genes are TRBV29-1 and TRBJ2-3; TRBD1 matches 7 bases. The germline V gene encodes CDR1 SQVTM and CDR2 ANQGSEA. There are 18 residues in the CDR3. V shed 5 bases, J shed 2 bases, and the junction held 19 bases outside the gene matches. The CDR3 sequence: CSVRPLAGQEGYTDTQYF. CDR3 in DNA: TGCAGCGTTAGACCCCTCGCCGGACAGGAAGGGTACACAGATACGCAGTATTTT.

The rearrangement links TRBV20-1 to TRBJ2-5; 13 nucleotides align to TRBD2. V was pared by 4 bases and J by 1 base, with 9 bases of the junction left unmatched. CDR1 is DFQATT, CDR2 SNEGSKA, per germline (reference sequence). The CDR3 length is 17 residues. The CDR3 protein is CSATTSGRAGGQETQYF. The CDR3 DNA reads as TGCAGTGCTACAACTAGCGGGAGGGCCGGTGGCCAAGAGACCCAGTACTTC.

Only a few counts were recorded for this clonotype. CDR3 protein: CASSHQNSGDTQYF. The CDR3 bases are TGTGCCAGCAGCCACCAAAATAGCGGAGATACGCAGTATTTT. The rearrangement uses TRBV7-2 and TRBJ2-3; weak D call: TRBD2 (6 bases). Looked up from germline, CDR1 is SGHTA and CDR2 is FQGNSA. V lost 5 bases and J 5 bases, leaving 14 bases between the germline ends. The CDR3 has 14 amino acids.

Many counts were recorded for this clonotype. The chain couples TRBV2 to TRBJ1-2; D gene ambiguous. The CDR3 is made up of 14 amino acids. Trimming took off 3 bases at V and 4 bases at J, with 12 bases between the two ends. Looked up from germline, CDR1 is SNHLY and CDR2 is FYNNEI. CDR3 amino acids: CASSDPGRGYGYTF. The CDR3 DNA reads TGTGCCAGCAGTGACCCCGGGCGCGGCTATGGCTACACCTTC.

This clonotype occurred many times. The genes are TRBV29-1 and TRBJ2-3; D may correspond to TRBD1 or TRBD2 (6 bases each). Germline CDR1 SQVTM, CDR2 ANQGSEA. The length of the CDR3 is 16 residues. V lost 4 bases to trimming and J lost 4 bases, with 21 bases between them. Written as DNA, the CDR3 is TGCAGCGTTGTAGGAGGGGGTCTAATCAGTTCAGATACGCAGTATTTT. It codes for CSVVGGGLISSDTQYF.